This T cell receptor beta chain was sequenced in a study of early T cells in non-severe SARS-CoV-2 infection. Turning to the study itself: Sequencing input comprised bulk RNA from unsorted whole blood; chain pairing was not available. Study conclusions and caveats: Matching results from VDJdb favored anti-spike CD8 responses, leaving private and CD4 specificities undetected.

The table lists this clonotype with many counts. Its antigen is unidentified. Germline CDR1 SEHNR, CDR2 FQNEAQ (reference sequence). Trimming removed 1 base from V and 6 bases from J, with 5 bases in between. The CDR3 covers 12 residues. cDNA molecules, individually, were tagged with unique molecular identifiers. TCRdb redid the calling of the 5' RACE reads with MiXCR, one entry per CDR3 protein. The table shows around 110,000 distinct CDR3 sequences, with over 8.5% occurring only once. This TCR came from an adult who was a healthcare worker with PCR-confirmed SARS-CoV-2 infection or an uninfected control (not recorded which). This chain uses TRBV7-9 with TRBJ2-3; the D is unclear. Sequencing used whole blood. The CDR3 DNA sequence: TGTGCCAGCAGCTTAGAGGTCGATACGCAGTATTTT. It yields the protein CASSLEVDTQYF.